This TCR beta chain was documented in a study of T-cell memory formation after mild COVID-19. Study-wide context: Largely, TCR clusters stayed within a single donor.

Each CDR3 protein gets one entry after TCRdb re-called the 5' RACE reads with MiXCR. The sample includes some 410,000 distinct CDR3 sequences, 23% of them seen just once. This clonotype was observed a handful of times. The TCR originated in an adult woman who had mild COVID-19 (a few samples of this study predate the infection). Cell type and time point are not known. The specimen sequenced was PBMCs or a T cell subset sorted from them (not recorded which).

CDR3 bases: TGTGCCAGCACCCCCCCACGTCCCGCGTCCGAGCAGTACTTC. Amino acids: CASTPPRPASEQYF. The chain couples TRBV12-3 or TRBV12-4 to TRBJ2-7, with D uncertain. Trimming removed 7 bases from V and 6 bases from J, with 19 bases in between. The CDR3 is 14 amino acids.